This TCR beta chain came from a study of glioma-infiltrating T cells. Using RNA template, CDR3s of TCR alpha and beta were amplified with iRepertoire arm-PCR. Each CDR3 protein is one row after TCRdb ran MiXCR on the multiplex PCR reads. The sample contains approximately 110,000 distinct CDR3 sequences, 20% to 25% of which appear only once. This clonotype was seen ten or more times. Its antigen is unknown. V lost 5 bases to trimming and J lost 4 bases, with 21 bases between them. CDR3 length: 16 residues. CDR1 MNHNS and CDR2 SASEGT come from the germline V gene. General study points: Above-expected tissue-blood divergence occurred in all gliomas, most in low-grade ones. CDR3 overlap between tissue and blood was very small.

The chain has TRBV6-1 and TRBJ2-7; D gene uncertain. The sequence was collected from a human donor with low-grade glioma or glioblastoma, undergoing nonglioma brain surgery, or in good health (not recorded which). Sequenced: glioma tissue, nonneoplastic brain tissue, or PBMCs (not recorded which). The CDR3 nucleotides read TGTGCCAGCAGTCTAAACATAGGCCGACATGGGTACGAGCAGTACTTC. Translating it yields CASSLNIGRHGYEQYF.